This TCR beta chain derives from a study of CD8+CD57+ T cells in acquired aplastic anemia. CDR1 and CDR2 (germline): MDHEN, SYDVKM. The germline V and J ends were trimmed by 7 bases and 11 bases, with 20 bases remaining between them. This CDR3 region has 13 residues. The use of genomic DNA as template underpinned the TCR beta VDJ and CDR3 profiling. MiXCR, run by TCRdb on the reads, gives a single entry per CDR3 protein. The table shows over 100,000 distinct CDR3 sequences, with approximately 41% occurring only once. Worth noting for this clonotype: Its cognate antigen is unknown.

Study-wide results and limits: In CD8+ cells, Simpson's diversity showed no significant difference between patients and controls.

The specimen was sorted CD4+, CD8+, or CD8+CD57+ T cells (not recorded which) from PBMCs. The V call is TRBV28, the J call TRBJ1-1, with D maybe TRBD1 (6 bases). This TCR derives from a human donor in good health, serving as a control. The DNA of the CDR3 is TGTGCCAGCACCCTCCAGACAGGTCCTCGCGCTTTCTTT. This encodes CASTLQTGPRAFF.